The 5 T cell receptor beta chains presented below share a single source sample, sequenced in a study of cytomegalovirus exposure and HLA in healthy donors. The PCR used 60 Vbeta and 13 Jbeta primers. The data were produced by immunoSEQ multiplex PCR, yet TCRdb's version contains in-frame clones alone and is incomplete. The sample lists more than 200,000 clones, nearly 80% occurring once. The sequenced sample was PBMCs. The receptors originated from a man aged 18 to 30 in good health and CMV-seronegative.

The V call is TRBV7-6, the J call TRBJ2-1; 9 nucleotides align to TRBD2. J gave up 6 bases and V 3 bases, and 3 bases lay outside the gene matches. The CDR3 covers 14 residues. From germline, CDR1 is SGHVS and CDR2 FNYEAQ. In DNA, the CDR3 is TGTGCCAGCAGCTTTAGCGGGAGCATCAATGAGCAGTTCTTC. Amino acids: CASSFSGSINEQFF.

The rearrangement links TRBV7-9 to TRBJ2-3; no reliable D call. This CDR3 comprises 17 residues. Germline lookup yields CDR1 SEHNR and CDR2 FQNEAQ (reference sequence). V was shortened by 1 base and J by 0 bases, with 14 bases between the two germline ends. In DNA, the CDR3 is TGTGCCAGCAGCTTAGGGCACCAACCCTTCAGCACAGATACGCAGTATTTT. This gives the protein CASSLGHQPFSTDTQYF.

The J gene is TRBJ1-2, the V gene TRBV30; no clear D. This CDR3 region has 13 residues. V was cut by 7 bases and J by 3 bases, with 15 bases left in between. The germline V gene has CDR1 GTSNPN and CDR2 SVGIG (reference sequence). CDR3: CASPRTSDYGYTF. The CDR3, as DNA: TGTGCCTCGCCTAGGACTTCGGACTATGGCTACACCTTC. The variable domain in full, completed from reference TRBV30 and TRBJ1-2, reads SQTIHQWPATLVQPVGSPLSLECTVEGTSNPNLYWYRQAAGRGLQLLFYSVGIGQISSEVPQNLSASRPQDRQFILSSKKLLLSDSGFYLCASPRTSDYGYTFGSGTRLTVV.

V is TRBV29-1 and J is TRBJ1-2; perhaps TRBD1 as D (5 bases). Trimming removed 3 bases from V and 5 bases from J, with 16 bases in between. Per germline, CDR1 SQVTM and CDR2 ANQGSEA. The CDR3 contains 14 residues. DNA for the CDR3: TGCAGCGTTGATGGGGGGGGGATAGGGTATGGCTACACCTTC. The encoded protein is CSVDGGGIGYGYTF. The full variable domain, with the rest looked up from reference TRBV29-1 and TRBJ1-2, is SAVISQKPSRDICQRGTSLTIQCQVDSQVTMMFWYRQQPGQSLTLIATANQGSEATYESGFVIDKFPISRPNLTFSTLTVSNMSPEDSSIYLCSVDGGGIGYGYTFGSGTRLTVV.

The chain recombines TRBV11-2 with TRBJ2-5; tentative D call: TRBD2 (6 bases). CDR3 size: 16 residues. V lost 0 bases and J 6 bases, leaving 17 bases between the germline ends. Per germline, CDR1 SGHAT and CDR2 FQNNGV. The CDR3 here is CASSLDPIRGFKTQYF. In DNA form, the CDR3 reads TGTGCCAGCAGCTTAGATCCGATTCGGGGGTTCAAGACCCAGTACTTC.